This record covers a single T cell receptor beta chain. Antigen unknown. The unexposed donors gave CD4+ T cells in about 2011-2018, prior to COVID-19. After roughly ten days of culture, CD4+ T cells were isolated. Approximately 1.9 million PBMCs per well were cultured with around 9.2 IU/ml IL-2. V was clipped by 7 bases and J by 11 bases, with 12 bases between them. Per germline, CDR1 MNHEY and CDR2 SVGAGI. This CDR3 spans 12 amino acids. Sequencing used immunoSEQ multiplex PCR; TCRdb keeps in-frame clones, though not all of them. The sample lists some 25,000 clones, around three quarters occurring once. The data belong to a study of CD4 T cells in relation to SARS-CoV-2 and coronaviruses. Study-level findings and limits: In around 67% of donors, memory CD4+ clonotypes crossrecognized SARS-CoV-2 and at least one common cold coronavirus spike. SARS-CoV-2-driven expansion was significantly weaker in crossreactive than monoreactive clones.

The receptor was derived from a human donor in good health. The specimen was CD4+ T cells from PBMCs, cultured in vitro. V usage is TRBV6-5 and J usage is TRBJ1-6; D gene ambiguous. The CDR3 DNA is TGTGCCAGCACCAAGCAACGGGCACCCCTCCACTTT. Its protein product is CASTKQRAPLHF.